The 20 T cell receptor beta chains below all came from one sample that was sequenced in a study of beta chain features in type 1 diabetes. Study-wide results and limits: In every one of the four CD4+ subsets, TCRB CDR3s were moderately but significantly shorter in Type 1 diabetes patients.

Expressed TCRB transcripts were sequenced because the entire RNA isolate underwent reverse transcription. Generated by immunoSEQ multiplex PCR, the TCRdb table keeps only in-frame clones and is missing some. The sample has almost 350,000 clones; approximately 10% are singletons. Which antigens these TCRs recognize remains unknown. Sequencing was done on a sample of central memory CD4+ T cells from blood. The source of these receptors is a man aged 25-45 years with type 1 diabetes.

Turning to this clone: A junction end diverges from the germline sequence, so it may reflect a read error. V usage is TRBV4-1 and J usage is TRBJ1-6, with D hard to call. The CDR3 loop spans 16 amino acids. CDR1 is MGHRA and CDR2 is YSYEKL in the germline V gene. CDR3 DNA: TGCGCCCGCAGCCAAGAAGCGGGAGGGCGGAATTCACCCCTCCACTTT. Amino acid sequence: CARSQEAGGRNSPLHF.

The V and J genes are TRBV19 and TRBJ2-7, with 12 bases fitting TRBD2. CDR3 size: 16 residues. The J segment lost 1 base and the V segment lost 5 bases, leaving 6 bases of the junction unmatched. Germline assignment: CDR1 LNHDA and CDR2 SQIVND (reference sequence). This CDR3 is CASSPRLAGDSYEQYF. In nucleotides, the CDR3 is TGTGCCAGTAGTCCCAGACTAGCGGGGGATTCCTACGAGCAGTACTTC.

This clone came up a few times. V usage is TRBV6-7 and J usage is TRBJ1-5; D is undetermined. TRBV6-7 is marked as an open reading frame, function uncertain. Trimming removed 0 bases from V and 5 bases from J, with 8 bases in between. The CDR3 is made up of 14 amino acids. As DNA, the CDR3 is TGTGCCAGCAGTTACTCGTCGACTGATCAGCCCCAGCATTTT. Its protein product is CASSYSSTDQPQHF.

The chain combines TRBV5-6 with TRBJ1-2; D is undetermined. Trimming pared 4 bases from V and 4 bases from J, leaving 17 bases between. This CDR3 has 15 residues. Germline loops: CDR1 SGHDT, CDR2 YYEEEE. CDR3 sequence: CASSRADGRIYGYTF. DNA of the CDR3: TGTGCCAGCAGCCGCGCTGACGGCCGGATCTATGGCTACACCTTC.

This clone was detected only a few times. This chain uses TRBV7-2 with TRBJ2-5; D perhaps matches TRBD1 (5 bases). V dropped 3 bases and J dropped 0 bases, with 11 bases sitting between them. The CDR3 is made up of 15 amino acids. The germline V gene encodes CDR1 SGHTA and CDR2 FQGNSA. In DNA, the CDR3 is TGTGCCAGCAGCTTGGGCTGGGGCTACCAAGAGACCCAGTACTTC. It codes for CASSLGWGYQETQYF.

The chain carries TRBV19 and TRBJ2-3; TRBD2 matches 10 bases. J was trimmed by 6 bases and V by 4 bases; bases with no gene match: 1. This CDR3 is 13 amino acids long. CDR1 is LNHDA, CDR2 SQIVND, per germline (reference sequence). The CDR3 region is CASSRGLADTQYF. CDR3 coding DNA: TGTGCCAGTAGTAGGGGACTAGCGGATACGCAGTATTTT. The full variable domain, rest sourced from reference TRBV19 and TRBJ2-3, is DGGITQSPKYLFRKEGQNVTLSCEQNLNHDAMYWYRQDPGQGLRLIYYSQIVNDFQKGDIAEGYSVSREKKESFPLTVTSAQKNPTAFYLCASSRGLADTQYFGPGTRLTVL.

V gene TRBV5-1 combines with J gene TRBJ2-4, with TRBD1 matching 9 bases. V was clipped by 4 bases and J by 6 bases; unmatched bases: 11. Germline assignment: CDR1 SGHRS and CDR2 YFSETQ. The CDR3 has 16 amino acids. The CDR3: CASSRQQGASGNIQYF. The CDR3 nucleotides read TGCGCCAGCAGCCGACAACAGGGGGCATCGGGAAACATTCAGTACTTC. Using reference TRBV5-1 and TRBJ2-4 for the parts outside the CDR3, the full variable domain is KAGVTQTPRYLIKTRGQQVTLSCSPISGHRSVSWYQQTPGQGLQFLFEYFSETQRNKGNFPGRFSGRQFSNSRSEMNVSTLELGDSALYLCASSRQQGASGNIQYFGAGTRLSVL.

The chain recombines TRBV4-2 with TRBJ1-6, with 9 nucleotides matching TRBD1. V lost 1 base and J lost 10; bases outside the gene matches: 5. The CDR3 contains 15 residues. The germline V gene has CDR1 LGHNA and CDR2 YNFKEQ. The CDR3 protein is CASSQGTGVSSPLHF. The CDR3 DNA reads as TGTGCCAGCAGCCAAGGGACAGGGGTTAGCTCACCCCTCCACTTT.

V is TRBV7-9 and J is TRBJ1-5; unclear D gene. CDR3 length: 12 amino acids. Looked up from germline, CDR1 is SEHNR and CDR2 is FQNEAQ (reference sequence). Trimming removed 3 bases from V and 5 bases from J, with 5 bases in between. CDR3: CASSFPYQPQHF. The CDR3, as DNA: TGTGCCAGCAGCTTTCCTTATCAGCCCCAGCATTTT.

At least ten counts were recorded for this clone. The V gene is TRBV10-3, the J gene TRBJ2-3, with a tentative D call TRBD1 (6 bases). CDR1 is ENHRY and CDR2 is SYGVKD in the germline V gene. The CDR3 has 15 amino acids. Trimming took off 4 bases at V and 2 bases at J, with 13 bases between the two ends. The CDR3 sequence: CAISGQDTHTDTQYF. In nucleotides, the CDR3 is TGTGCCATCAGTGGACAGGACACACACACAGATACGCAGTATTTT.

The V call is TRBV6-5, the J call TRBJ2-7; a weak D match, TRBD1 (5 bases). The CDR3 has 15 amino acids. Germline-derived CDR1 and CDR2 are MNHEY and SVGAGI. Trimming shortened V by 1 base and J by 3 bases, and 13 bases separated the two germline ends. Here the CDR3 reads CASSYYQGFSYEQYF. The CDR3 bases are TGTGCCAGCAGTTACTATCAGGGCTTTAGCTACGAGCAGTACTTC.

This rearrangement joins TRBV18 to TRBJ2-5; TRBD2 is a possible D gene (5 bases). From germline, CDR1 is KGHSH and CDR2 LQKENI. The CDR3 is 18 residues long. Trimming stripped 0 bases from V and 4 bases from J, with 21 bases between. This CDR3 is CASSPPMAELIRGETQYF. In DNA, the CDR3 is TGTGCCAGCTCACCACCGATGGCAGAACTCATCCGGGGAGAGACCCAGTACTTC.

The V call is TRBV5-4, the J call TRBJ2-3; D is possibly TRBD1 or TRBD2 (5 bases each). V lost 5 bases to trimming and J lost 5 bases, with 12 bases between them. This CDR3 is built from 13 residues. From germline, CDR1 is SGHNT and CDR2 YYREEE (reference sequence). Here the CDR3 reads CASRYRDGDTQYF. CDR3 bases: TGTGCCAGCAGGTACCGGGACGGAGATACGCAGTATTTT.

This clone came up once. The chain joins TRBV7-9 to TRBJ2-3; 10 bases map to TRBD2. Germline CDR1 reads SEHNR; CDR2 reads FQNEAQ (reference sequence). V lost 2 bases and J lost 1; bases outside the gene matches: 9. This CDR3 contains 18 residues. CDR3 nucleotide sequence: TGTGCCAGCAGCTTACTGACTGGGACTAGCGCCGGCACAGATACGCAGTATTTT. This codes for CASSLLTGTSAGTDTQYF.

This clone has more than one count but fewer than ten. The DNA of the CDR3 is TGTGCCAGCAGTGACGGGCAGGGCAATGAGCAGTTCTTC. Amino acid sequence: CASSDGQGNEQFF. V gene TRBV2 combines with J gene TRBJ2-1, with D perhaps TRBD1 (5 bases). V was pared by 3 bases and J by 6 bases, with 9 bases between. Germline assignment: CDR1 SNHLY and CDR2 FYNNEI. This CDR3 is built from 13 residues.

V and J are TRBV11-2 and TRBJ1-5; D not resolved. The germline gives CDR1 SGHAT, CDR2 FQNNGV. This CDR3 has 14 amino acids. V was pared by 1 base and J by 9 bases, with 13 bases between. DNA for the CDR3: TGTGCCAGCAGCTTAGCCAATATACCCGGGCCCCAGCATTTT. Translating gives CASSLANIPGPQHF.

The V gene is TRBV11-3, the J gene TRBJ2-1, with 9 bases fitting TRBD2. This CDR3 contains 16 residues. Germline CDR1 is SGHNT and CDR2 is YENEEA. V shed 3 bases and J 1 base; nucleotides not matched to a gene: 4. CDR3 amino acids: CASSFRTSASYNEQFF. CDR3 in DNA: TGTGCCAGCAGCTTCAGGACTAGCGCTTCCTACAATGAGCAGTTCTTC.

This rearrangement joins TRBV28 to TRBJ1-2; 7 positions match TRBD1. Germline V gene lookup returns CDR1 MDHEN and CDR2 SYDVKM. J lost 9 bases, V lost 6 bases, and 7 bases had no gene match. This CDR3 comprises 12 residues. The CDR3 region is CASSRQGWRYTF. As DNA, the CDR3 is TGTGCCAGCAGCCGACAGGGCTGGCGCTACACCTTC.

This clone was seen many times. This rearrangement joins TRBV6-7 to TRBJ1-2; no clear D gene. TRBV6-7 is assigned to the ORF class and has an uncertain function. The V and J ends lost 2 bases and 5 bases respectively, with 18 bases between them. This CDR3 is built from 16 residues. The CDR3 region is CASSYPREAIKYGYTF. In DNA, the CDR3 is TGTGCCAGCAGTTACCCACGAGAGGCCATTAAATATGGCTACACCTTC.

This clone was detected only a few times. The genes are TRBV16 and TRBJ2-1; possible D gene TRBD1, 5 bases. The CDR3 has 15 residues. V was cut by 4 bases and J by 7 bases, with 17 bases left in between. Germline CDR1 KGHSY, CDR2 FQNENV. In nucleotides, the CDR3 is TGTGCCAGCAGCCCATCCCAGCAGGGCGTAAATGAGCAGTTCTTC. Protein sequence: CASSPSQQGVNEQFF.